The next 29 T cell receptor beta chains were all read from a single sample in a study of blood T cells in healthy people across ages. Primed by a sample-barcoded 5' primer and a J-beta primer mix, a second PCR proceeded for 7 to 11 cycles. TCRdb reprocessed the 5' RACE reads with MiXCR, giving one entry per CDR3 protein. The sample records about 1.6 million distinct CDR3 sequences, about 31% being singletons. The sample taken for sequencing was blood. Receptors were obtained from a woman in her 30s in good health.

The chain is built from TRBV20-1 and TRBJ2-1, with D perhaps TRBD2 (6 bases). CDR3 length equals 14 residues. V lost 3 bases and J 8 bases, leaving 17 bases between the germline ends. Germline assignment: CDR1 DFQATT and CDR2 SNEGSKA (reference sequence). The CDR3: CSASSGSRLDEQFF. CDR3 nucleotide sequence: TGCAGTGCTAGTTCCGGGAGTCGGCTCGATGAGCAGTTCTTC.

The gene calls are TRBV6-1 and TRBJ2-7; 10 nucleotides line up with TRBD1. Trimming cost V 8 bases and J 4 bases; bases outside gene matches: 5. In germline, CDR1 is MNHNS, CDR2 SASEGT. The CDR3 loop spans 13 amino acids. The CDR3 reads CASGGTGAYEQYF. As DNA, the CDR3 is TGTGCCAGCGGTGGGACAGGGGCATACGAGCAGTACTTC.

CDR3 sequence (DNA): TGTGCCAGCAGCCGAGGGACAGGGGCATTCTACGAGCAGTACTTC. Its translation is CASSRGTGAFYEQYF. The chain is built from TRBV11-2 and TRBJ2-7, with 10 bases identical to TRBD1. CDR1 and CDR2 (germline): SGHAT, FQNNGV. V gave up 5 bases and J gave up 3 bases; unmatched junction bases: 7. This CDR3 has 15 residues.

This clonotype was recorded a few times. The chain couples TRBV5-6 to TRBJ2-5; D might be TRBD1 or TRBD2, each matching 5 bases. Germline loops: CDR1 SGHDT, CDR2 YYEEEE. The CDR3 consists of 16 residues. V was clipped by 4 bases and J by 4 bases, with 20 bases between them. CDR3 region: CASSPTGPGTSETQYF. The CDR3 DNA reads TGTGCCAGCAGCCCGACCGGCCCCGGGACCTCAGAGACCCAGTACTTC.

This clonotype was counted only a few times. The gene calls are TRBV4-1 and TRBJ2-7, with 9 bases fitting TRBD2. CDR1 is MGHRA, CDR2 YSYEKL, per germline. V trimming: 0 bases; J trimming: 3 bases; junction bases outside the gene matches: 9. CDR3 size: 17 residues. The chain's CDR3 is CASSQDSSGKSYYEQYF. CDR3 bases: TGCGCCAGCAGCCAAGATTCTAGCGGGAAGAGTTACTACGAGCAGTACTTC.

V and J are TRBV9 and TRBJ2-1; 8 nucleotides match TRBD2. CDR3 size: 19 residues. Trimming at V came to 1 base and at J to 5 bases, leaving 17 bases not matched to a gene. Looked up from germline, CDR1 is SGDLS and CDR2 is YYNGEE. Written as DNA, the CDR3 is TGTGCCAGCAGCGTATTGGGGAAGGGGAGCGGGAGAAGCAACAATGAGCAGTTCTTC. It yields the protein CASSVLGKGSGRSNNEQFF.

This clonotype was recorded a few times. The J gene is TRBJ2-1, the V gene TRBV27; D unresolved. Germline loops: CDR1 MNHEY, CDR2 SMNVEV (reference sequence). The CDR3 length is 15 residues. Trimming shortened V by 6 bases and J by 9 bases, and 21 bases separated the two germline ends. CDR3 nucleotide sequence: TGTGCCAGCAGAACGTCGGAAGCTCAAAGACGTGAGCAGTTCTTC. Residues: CASRTSEAQRREQFF.

On this clonotype itself: A much bigger clone sits one base away, suggesting this may be a read error. This chain links TRBV29-1 with TRBJ2-5; 8 bases match TRBD2. The CDR3 is made up of 16 amino acids. Germline loops: CDR1 SQVTM, CDR2 ANQGSEA. J lost 4 bases, V lost 1 base, and 11 bases had no gene match. The CDR3 sequence is CSVEGLEREMGETQYF. The CDR3 DNA sequence: TGCAGCGTTGAAGGGCTCGAGCGGGAGATGGGAGAGACCCAGTACTTC.

This clonotype has more than one count but fewer than ten. This chain links TRBV27 with TRBJ2-4, with unresolved D. From germline, CDR1 is MNHEY and CDR2 SMNVEV (reference sequence). The length of the CDR3 is 15 residues. V lost 6 bases and J 0 bases, leaving 12 bases between the germline ends. The chain's CDR3 is CASSPGELAKNIQYF. The CDR3 DNA sequence: TGTGCCAGCAGCCCAGGAGAACTAGCCAAAAACATTCAGTACTTC.

In this sample, this clonotype turned up many times. V gene TRBV4-2 combines with J gene TRBJ2-3; 7 positions agree with TRBD1. From germline, CDR1 is LGHNA and CDR2 YNFKEQ. Trimming cost V 3 bases and J 3 bases; bases outside gene matches: 6. The CDR3 runs 15 residues. CDR3 loop: CASSQADRVTDTQYF. Here the CDR3 DNA reads TGTGCCAGCAGCCAGGCCGACAGGGTTACAGATACGCAGTATTTT.

The V gene is TRBV4-1, the J gene TRBJ1-1; maybe TRBD1 (6 bases). The V gene lost 5 bases and the J gene lost 0 bases, with 22 bases spanning the gap. CDR3 length equals 18 residues. CDR1 and CDR2 from the germline V gene are MGHRA and YSYEKL. The CDR3 region has the DNA TGCGCCAGCAGCAGGGGCCTGGGGGGGCCGGGGATGAACACTGAAGCTTTCTTT. This sequence encodes CASSRGLGGPGMNTEAFF.

This clonotype was seen a few times. The rearrangement uses TRBV7-9 and TRBJ1-2; tentative D call: TRBD1 (5 bases). There are 13 residues in the CDR3. Germline CDR1 and CDR2: SEHNR and FQNEAQ (reference sequence). The V end was cut by 4 bases, the J end by 8 bases, with 14 bases between. CDR3 amino acids: CASSSSGGIGYTF. The CDR3 nucleotides are TGTGCCAGCAGCTCCAGTGGGGGGATCGGCTACACCTTC.

The chain combines TRBV10-2 with TRBJ1-2; 8 nucleotides agree with TRBD1. This CDR3 region has 13 residues. Germline V gene data show CDR1 as WSHSY and CDR2 as SAAADI. Germline trimming cut 4 bases from V and 8 bases from J; bases unmatched to any gene: 6. CDR3 in DNA: TGCGCCAGCAGTGGGGACAGGATTAGGGGCTACACCTTC. Translation: CASSGDRIRGYTF.

Of note for this clonotype: A clone one base away is much larger, so this may be a read error. The chain has TRBV5-5 and TRBJ2-6; D may be TRBD1 (5 bases). CDR1 is SGHKS and CDR2 is YYEKEE in the germline V gene (reference sequence). CDR3 length: 14 amino acids. As DNA, the CDR3 is TGTGCCAGCAGCTCCGTAACTGGGGCCAACGTCCCGACTTTC. Its translation is CASSSVTGANVPTF.

The chain combines TRBV6-6 with TRBJ2-7; 7 bases are a match to TRBD1. The CDR3 length is 14 residues. Per the germline V gene, CDR1 is MNHNY and CDR2 is SVGAGI (reference sequence). J was trimmed by 7 bases and V by 7 bases; bases with no gene match: 13. CDR3 in DNA: TGTGCCAGCACCCCCTCGGGACAGCGTCAAGAGCAGTACTTC. As protein: CASTPSGQRQEQYF.

The chain uses TRBV28 and TRBJ2-5; perhaps TRBD2 as D (5 bases). This CDR3 spans 11 amino acids. The germline V and J ends were trimmed by 6 bases and 7 bases, with 9 bases remaining between them. In germline, CDR1 is MDHEN, CDR2 SYDVKM. This CDR3 reads CASSDGLTQYF. The CDR3, as DNA: TGTGCCAGCAGCGACGGACTGACCCAGTACTTC.

This chain uses TRBV4-2 with TRBJ2-1, with TRBD2 matching 16 bases. The J call may not be correct, given that the DNA end is closer to TRBJ2-7. Germline V gene lookup returns CDR1 LGHNA and CDR2 YNFKEQ. CDR3 length: 18 residues. The CDR3: CASSQEGLAGGGNNEQYF. Written as DNA, the CDR3 is TGTGCCAGCAGCCAAGAGGGACTAGCGGGAGGGGGAAACAATGAGCAGTACTTC.

The chain carries TRBV20-1 and TRBJ2-7; D assignment may be TRBD1 or TRBD2 (5 bases each). From germline, CDR1 is DFQATT and CDR2 SNEGSKA (reference sequence). The V end was cut by 3 bases, the J end by 3 bases, with 12 bases between. This CDR3 has 13 amino acids. In DNA form, the CDR3 reads TGCAGTGCTAGGGTGGGGGTTAACTACGAGCAGTACTTC. It specifies CSARVGVNYEQYF.

The rearrangement links TRBV20-1 to TRBJ2-7; 9 bases map to TRBD1. From germline, CDR1 is DFQATT and CDR2 SNEGSKA (reference sequence). This CDR3 comprises 13 residues. J gave up 5 bases and V 7 bases, and 9 bases lay outside the gene matches. As DNA, the CDR3 is TGCAGTGGCGCGTCGACAGGGGGAGACGAGCAGTACTTC. Translated: CSGASTGGDEQYF.

This clonotype was counted a single time. V and J are TRBV3-1 and TRBJ1-2; D not resolved. Germline V lookup: CDR1 LGHDT, CDR2 YNNKEL (reference sequence). This CDR3 contains 18 residues. V was trimmed by 4 bases and J by 3 bases, leaving 24 bases between them. CDR3 protein: CASSPTRIGSNRDYGYTF. The CDR3 region has the DNA TGTGCCAGCAGCCCAACAAGAATTGGCAGCAATCGGGACTATGGCTACACCTTC.

This clonotype was seen a few times. The chain recombines TRBV29-1 with TRBJ2-7, with no clear D. V shed 1 base and J shed 2 bases, with 12 bases lying between them. The CDR3 runs to 14 residues. The germline CDR1 and CDR2 sequences are SQVTM and ANQGSEA. CDR3 nucleotide sequence: TGCAGCGTTGAAGTGGGCGGCAGGCCCTACGAGCAGTACTTC. The encoded protein is CSVEVGGRPYEQYF.

V and J are TRBV20-1 and TRBJ1-6; perhaps TRBD1 as D (5 bases). With 5 bases removed from V and 6 bases from J, the gap between germline ends came to 20 bases. The CDR3 consists of 16 residues. The germline V gene encodes CDR1 DFQATT and CDR2 SNEGSKA (reference sequence). CDR3 residues: CSAPHPRAGLNSPLHF. The CDR3 nucleotides read TGCAGTGCTCCCCACCCCCGGGCAGGGCTTAATTCACCCCTCCACTTT.

The chain joins TRBV10-3 to TRBJ1-1; D possibly corresponds to TRBD1 (5 bases). Trimming removed 4 bases from V and 6 bases from J, with 12 bases in between. The CDR3 length is 13 residues. Germline V gives CDR1 ENHRY, CDR2 SYGVKD. The CDR3 sequence: CAISGQTGAEAFF. In DNA form, the CDR3 reads TGTGCCATCAGTGGACAGACCGGGGCTGAAGCTTTCTTT.

This clonotype was seen only a few times. The chain joins TRBV6-1 to TRBJ2-7, with no clear D. The germline V gene encodes CDR1 MNHNS and CDR2 SASEGT. The CDR3 sequence is 12 residues long. Trimming stripped 8 bases from V and 2 bases from J, with 10 bases between. Here the CDR3 DNA reads TGTGCCAGCCCCTCAGGACCCTACGAGCAGTACTTC. This sequence encodes CASPSGPYEQYF.

This sequence joins TRBV2 and TRBJ2-2; D not certain. The V gene lost 4 bases and the J gene lost 6 bases, with 9 bases spanning the gap. The CDR3 spans 13 residues. Looked up from germline, CDR1 is SNHLY and CDR2 is FYNNEI. CDR3 region: CASSALMPGELFF. The DNA of the CDR3 is TGTGCCAGCAGTGCCCTTATGCCCGGGGAGCTGTTTTTT. Looking up the rest from reference TRBV2 and TRBJ2-2 gives the full variable domain: EPEVTQTPSHQVTQMGQEVILRCVPISNHLYFYWYRQILGQKVEFLVSFYNNEISEKSEIFDDQFSVERPDGSNFTLKIRSTKLEDSAMYFCASSALMPGELFFGEGSRLTVL.

This clonotype has just a few counts. The chain employs TRBV28 and TRBJ1-2, with TRBD1 matching over 11 bases. This CDR3 region has 14 residues. The J segment lost 7 bases and the V segment lost 5 bases, leaving 6 bases of the junction unmatched. The germline gives CDR1 MDHEN, CDR2 SYDVKM. CDR3 protein: CASSPGTGGPGYTF. The CDR3 DNA reads as TGTGCCAGCAGTCCCGGGACAGGGGGGCCTGGCTACACCTTC.

The chain combines TRBV6-1 with TRBJ2-5; D remains ambiguous. The CDR3 is made up of 13 amino acids. Germline assignment: CDR1 MNHNS and CDR2 SASEGT. Between the trimmed V and J ends, which lost 8 bases and 5 bases, there was a span of 15 bases. The CDR3 DNA reads TGTGCCAGCGGTCCTGGCATAGAGGAGACCCAGTACTTC. Translation: CASGPGIEETQYF.

The chain is built from TRBV27 and TRBJ2-1, with unresolved D. V was shortened by 5 bases and J by 6 bases, with 17 bases between the two germline ends. Germline V gene lookup returns CDR1 MNHEY and CDR2 SMNVEV (reference sequence). The CDR3 loop spans 15 amino acids. DNA of the CDR3: TGTGCCAGCAGTGTATACGTTAGGGCTCTCAATGAGCAGTTCTTC. Protein: CASSVYVRALNEQFF.

The V gene is TRBV12-3 or TRBV12-4, the J gene TRBJ2-3; D unresolved. This CDR3 has 16 residues. Trimming took 0 bases from V and 1 from J, leaving 11 bases between them. The CDR3 nucleotides read TGTGCCAGCAGTTTAGCGTATAAGTCGGGCACAGATACGCAGTATTTT. Translation gives CASSLAYKSGTDTQYF.